The 21 T cell receptor beta chains reported below all come from one sample, sequenced in a study of cytomegalovirus exposure and HLA in healthy donors. The assay was immunoSEQ multiplex PCR, and TCRdb's table has in-frame clones only and misses some. The sample consists of 100,000 to 120,000 clones, 90% to 96% of them appearing once. Source material: PBMCs. These receptors were collected from a woman under 30 in good health and CMV-seronegative.

Points on this clone: Compared with germline, one end of the junction differs, possibly owing to a read error. The chain carries TRBV6-5 and TRBJ1-2, with a possible D match to TRBD1 (5 bases). CDR1 is MNHEY and CDR2 is SVGAGI in the germline V gene. CDR3 length: 13 amino acids. CDR3: CASSDKFEMTDYF. The CDR3 DNA reads as TGTGCCAGCAGCGACAAATTTGAGATGACAGATTACTTC.

The chain couples TRBV9 to TRBJ2-1, with D possibly matching TRBD1 (6 bases). The CDR3 length is 15 residues. Germline V gene sequence: CDR1 SGDLS, CDR2 YYNGEE. V dropped 4 bases and J dropped 2 bases, with 13 bases sitting between them. CDR3 sequence reads: CASSIGQSPYNEQFF. For the CDR3, the DNA is TGTGCCAGCAGCATCGGACAGTCGCCCTACAATGAGCAGTTCTTC.

The genes are TRBV9 and TRBJ1-3; 7 bases match TRBD1. Losses at the gene ends were 3 bases for V and 0 bases for J; bases not matched to a gene: 6. This CDR3 is 16 amino acids long. Per germline, CDR1 SGDLS and CDR2 YYNGEE. The CDR3 DNA reads as TGTGCCAGCAGCGCTACCCCAGGGGGCTCTGGAAACACCATATATTTT. Its translation: CASSATPGGSGNTIYF. The full variable domain, its missing parts supplied by reference TRBV9 and TRBJ1-3, is DSGVTQTPKHLITATGQRVTLRCSPRSGDLSVYWYQQSLDQGLQFLIQYYNGEERAKGNILERFSAQQFPDLHSELNLSSLELGDSALYFCASSATPGGSGNTIYFGEGSWLTVV.

A few counts support this clone. The V call is TRBV6-5, the J call TRBJ2-7, with 9 bases lining up with TRBD1. The CDR3 is 13 amino acids. From germline, CDR1 is MNHEY and CDR2 SVGAGI. V lost 7 bases, J lost 10 bases, and 11 bases stayed unmatched. The chain's CDR3 is CASNPPGQGLQYF. The DNA for the CDR3 is TGTGCCAGCAATCCTCCGGGACAGGGTTTACAGTACTTC.

As DNA, the CDR3 is TGTGCCAGCAGTCCCCCTAGCGGGAGCTCCTACAATGAGCAGTTCTTC. It yields the protein CASSPPSGSSYNEQFF. The gene calls are TRBV6-4 and TRBJ2-1; 10 nucleotides match TRBD2. The germline V gene has CDR1 MRHNA and CDR2 SNTAGT. The CDR3 is 16 residues long. The J segment lost 0 bases and the V segment lost 5 bases, leaving 4 bases of the junction unmatched.

The chain links TRBV21-1 to TRBJ1-1; the D call TRBD1 from the table was never checked on the DNA. TRBV21-1 is described as a pseudogene. The CDR3 totals 15 residues. CDR3 loop: CASSKVQSPNTEAFF. Written as DNA, the CDR3 is TGTGCCAGCAGCAAAGTTCAGTCCCCAAACACTGAAGCTTTCTTT.

The chain combines TRBV25-1 with TRBJ2-2; no reliable D call. There are 15 residues in the CDR3. CDR1 and CDR2 (germline): MGHDK, SYGVNS. The germline V and J ends were trimmed by 1 base and 2 bases, with 8 bases remaining between them. The CDR3 loop reads CASSESQANTGELFF. Here the CDR3 DNA reads TGTGCCAGCAGTGAATCTCAGGCTAACACCGGGGAGCTGTTTTTT.

The gene calls are TRBV6-6 and TRBJ1-5; D unclear. Trimming pared 6 bases from V and 7 bases from J, leaving 10 bases between. The CDR3 length is 12 residues. Germline CDR1 is MNHNY and CDR2 is SVGAGI (reference sequence). The CDR3 DNA follows: TGTGCCAGCAGCCATGGAGGGCAGCCCCAGCATTTT. This translates into CASSHGGQPQHF.

This clone was observed a few times. The chain combines TRBV6-1 with TRBJ1-1, with D perhaps matching TRBD1 (5 bases). Trimming stripped 7 bases from V and 1 base from J, with 13 bases between. Looked up from germline, CDR1 is MNHNS and CDR2 is SASEGT. The CDR3 has 14 amino acids. This CDR3 reads CASTQGVENTEAFF. Written as DNA, the CDR3 is TGTGCCAGCACCCAAGGGGTTGAGAACACTGAAGCTTTCTTT.

The chain uses TRBV5-1 and TRBJ2-7, with TRBD1 matching over 7 bases. CDR3 length: 15 residues. Germline CDR1 and CDR2: SGHRS and YFSETQ. Unmatched junction bases numbered 12, after V lost 4 bases and J lost 5 bases. This CDR3 is CASSPQTGRGNEQYF. The CDR3, as DNA: TGCGCCAGCAGCCCCCAGACAGGGAGAGGAAACGAGCAGTACTTC.

The V and J genes are TRBV7-9 and TRBJ2-5, with TRBD1 matching over 8 bases. Germline V lookup: CDR1 SEHNR, CDR2 FQNEAQ (reference sequence). This CDR3 has 15 residues. The ends lost 5 bases at V and 5 bases at J; junction bases unmatched: 10. The CDR3 sequence: CASSRDRGVWETQYF. The CDR3, as DNA: TGTGCCAGCAGCCGTGACAGGGGTGTGTGGGAGACCCAGTACTTC.

This clone came up a few times. The rearrangement joins TRBV5-4 to TRBJ2-3; D uncertain. The germline CDR1 and CDR2 sequences are SGHNT and YYREEE (reference sequence). CDR3 length: 12 amino acids. Trimming removed 7 bases at V and 3 bases at J, with 9 bases between. The CDR3 region is CASAFQTDTQYF. CDR3 sequence (DNA): TGTGCCAGCGCATTCCAGACAGATACGCAGTATTTT. The entire variable domain, with the rest obtained from reference TRBV5-4 and TRBJ2-3, is as follows: ETGVTQSPTHLIKTRGQQVTLRCSSQSGHNTVSWYQQALGQGPQFIFQYYREEENGRGNFPPRFSGLQFPNYSSELNVNALELDDSALYLCASAFQTDTQYFGPGTRLTVL.

The chain is built from TRBV19 and TRBJ2-1, with TRBD1 matching 8 bases. The CDR3 runs to 15 residues. The germline V gene encodes CDR1 LNHDA and CDR2 SQIVND (reference sequence). The ends lost 4 bases at V and 6 bases at J; junction bases unmatched: 8. The CDR3 coding sequence is TGTGCCAGTAGTAGAGGGCAGGGGGCGGTCAATGAGCAGTTCTTC. It is translated as CASSRGQGAVNEQFF.

Only one count was recorded for this clone. This sequence joins TRBV6-6 and TRBJ2-7; 9 nucleotides agree with TRBD1. CDR3 length: 16 amino acids. After removal of 0 bases from V and 0 bases from J, the junction contained 3 bases not matched to a gene. Germline loops: CDR1 MNHNY, CDR2 SVGAGI (reference sequence). CDR3 bases: TGTGCCAGCAGTTACTCTGACAGGGGGATCTCCTACGAGCAGTACTTC. Its translation is CASSYSDRGISYEQYF.

The CDR3 here is CASSSPTGWNSYEQYF. CDR3 DNA: TGTGCCAGCAGTTCGCCTACAGGGTGGAACTCCTACGAGCAGTACTTC. The rearrangement joins TRBV5-6 to TRBJ2-7; weak D call: TRBD1 (6 bases). Trimming stripped 5 bases from V and 0 bases from J, with 18 bases between. The CDR3 consists of 16 residues. CDR1 is SGHDT and CDR2 is YYEEEE in the germline V gene.

The chain couples TRBV6-4 to TRBJ2-1; D possibly corresponds to TRBD1 (5 bases). V gave up 3 bases and J gave up 5 bases, with 11 bases separating them. The CDR3 spans 14 residues. Germline CDR1 MRHNA, CDR2 SNTAGT. CDR3 sequence (DNA): TGTGCCAGCAGTGAAATGGGGCACAACAATGAGCAGTTCTTC. Encoded protein: CASSEMGHNNEQFF.

The rearrangement uses TRBV5-6 and TRBJ1-3; D not resolved. The CDR3 sequence is 17 residues long. The V gene lost 4 bases and the J gene lost 2 bases, with 19 bases spanning the gap. CDR1 and CDR2 from the germline V gene are SGHDT and YYEEEE. The CDR3 sequence is CASSEGAARDTGNTIYF. The CDR3 coding sequence is TGTGCCAGCAGCGAGGGAGCGGCGAGAGACACTGGAAACACCATATATTTT.

V is TRBV2 and J is TRBJ2-5, with D hard to call. The CDR3 is 13 amino acids. V lost 1 base and J lost 4, with 7 bases in between. CDR1 SNHLY and CDR2 FYNNEI come from the germline V gene. CDR3 protein: CASSEGRGETQYF. DNA of the CDR3: TGTGCCAGCAGTGAAGGTCGAGGAGAGACCCAGTACTTC.

The chain combines TRBV5-6 with TRBJ1-2; the D is unclear. Trimming removed 6 bases from V and 8 bases from J, with 14 bases in between. The CDR3 contains 12 residues. CDR1 is SGHDT and CDR2 is YYEEEE in the germline V gene. For the CDR3, the DNA is TGTGCCAGCAACAAGAACCCCTTAGGCTACACCTTC. Protein product: CASNKNPLGYTF.

The chain employs TRBV15 and TRBJ2-7, with TRBD2 matching over 7 bases. The CDR3 is 16 residues long. V trimming: 0 bases; J trimming: 0 bases; junction bases outside the gene matches: 5. Germline V gene lookup returns CDR1 LNHNV and CDR2 YYDKDF (reference sequence). DNA of the CDR3: TGTGCCACCAGCAGAGATATCGGGGAGGGCTCCTACGAGCAGTACTTC. Protein product: CATSRDIGEGSYEQYF.

V and J are TRBV13 and TRBJ1-1, with no clear D. Germline CDR1 and CDR2: PRHDT and FYEKMQ (reference sequence). This CDR3 is 14 amino acids long. V lost 5 bases and J 1 base, leaving 11 bases between the germline ends. This CDR3 reads CASSPHARNTEAFF. The DNA for the CDR3 is TGTGCCAGCAGCCCACATGCCAGGAACACTGAAGCTTTCTTT.